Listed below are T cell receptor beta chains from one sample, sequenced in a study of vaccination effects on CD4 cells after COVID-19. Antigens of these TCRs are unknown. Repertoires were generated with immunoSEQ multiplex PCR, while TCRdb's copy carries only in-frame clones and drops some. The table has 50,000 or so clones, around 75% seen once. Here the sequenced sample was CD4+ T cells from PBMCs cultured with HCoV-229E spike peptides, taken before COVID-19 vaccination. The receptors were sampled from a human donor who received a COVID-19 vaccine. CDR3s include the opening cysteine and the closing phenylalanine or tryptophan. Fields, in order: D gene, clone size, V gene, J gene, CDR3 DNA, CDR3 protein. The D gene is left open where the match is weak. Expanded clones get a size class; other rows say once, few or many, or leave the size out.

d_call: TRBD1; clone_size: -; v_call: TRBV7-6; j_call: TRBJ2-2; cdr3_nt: TGTGCCAGCAGCCCTTTGAGGGGACAGGGTTCAGGCGGGGAGCTGTTTTTT; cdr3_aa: CASSPLRGQGSGGELFF
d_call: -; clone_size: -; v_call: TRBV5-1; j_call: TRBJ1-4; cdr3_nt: TGCGCCAGCAGCTTGGGACCAGCAACTAATGAAAAACTGTTTTTT; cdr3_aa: CASSLGPATNEKLFF
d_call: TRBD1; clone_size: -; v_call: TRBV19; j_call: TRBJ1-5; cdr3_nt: TGTGCCAGTAGTCCCCGGACAGGGGGTTATAGCAATCAGCCCCAGCATTTT; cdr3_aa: CASSPRTGGYSNQPQHF
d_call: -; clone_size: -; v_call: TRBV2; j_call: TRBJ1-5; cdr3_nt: TGTGCCAGCTCCGCACAGAACAATCAGCCCCAGCATTTT; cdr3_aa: CASSAQNNQPQHF
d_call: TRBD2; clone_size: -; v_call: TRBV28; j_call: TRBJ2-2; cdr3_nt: TGTGCCAGCAGTTCCCCAGTTGCGGGGGGGCGCACCGGGGAGCTGTTTTTT; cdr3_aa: CASSSPVAGGRTGELFF
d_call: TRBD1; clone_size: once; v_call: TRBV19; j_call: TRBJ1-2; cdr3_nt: TGTGCCAGTAGTATAGATCTTGGGACAGGCCTTCGCCCTTCGTCCTATGGCTACACCTTC; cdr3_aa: CASSIDLGTGLRPSSYGYTF
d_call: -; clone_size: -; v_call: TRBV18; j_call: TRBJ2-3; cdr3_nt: TGTGCCAGCTCACCAGGCATAGACACAGATACGCAGTATTTT; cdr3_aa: CASSPGIDTDTQYF
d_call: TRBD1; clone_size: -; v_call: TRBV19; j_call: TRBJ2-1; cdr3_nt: TGTGCCAGTAGTATTCTAGGACAGGGGATTAATGAGCAGTTCTTC; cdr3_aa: CASSILGQGINEQFF
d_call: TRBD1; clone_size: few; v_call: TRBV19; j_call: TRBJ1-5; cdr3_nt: TGTGCCAGTAGTCCCCGAATGAGGGGGACAGGCAATCAGCCCCAGCATTTT; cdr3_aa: CASSPRMRGTGNQPQHF
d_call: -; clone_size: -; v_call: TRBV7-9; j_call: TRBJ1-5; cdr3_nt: TGTGCCAGCAGCCGGGATAGCAATCAGCCCCAGCATTTT; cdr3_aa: CASSRDSNQPQHF
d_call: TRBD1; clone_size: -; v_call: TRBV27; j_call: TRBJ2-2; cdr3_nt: TGTGCCAGCAGTTTATTTGGGACAGCGAACACCGGGGAGCTGTTTTTT; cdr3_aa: CASSLFGTANTGELFF
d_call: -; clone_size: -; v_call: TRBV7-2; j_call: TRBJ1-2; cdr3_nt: TGTGCCAGCAGCTTAGTACCGGGGGGAAACTATGGCTACACCTTC; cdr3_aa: CASSLVPGGNYGYTF
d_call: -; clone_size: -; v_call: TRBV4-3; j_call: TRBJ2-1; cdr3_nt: TGCGCCAGCAGCCAAGTGACAGGTTTAAACGAGCAGTTCTTC; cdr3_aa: CASSQVTGLNEQFF
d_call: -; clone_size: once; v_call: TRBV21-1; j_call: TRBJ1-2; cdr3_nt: TGTGCCAGCAGCAAAGATTGGCCCAGGGAAGGGTGCTATGGCTACACCTTC; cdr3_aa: CASSKDWPREGCYGYTF
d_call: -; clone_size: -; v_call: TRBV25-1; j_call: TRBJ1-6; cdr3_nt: TGTGCCAGCAGTACAGCCCTCGGAGGGAATTCACCCCTCCACTTT; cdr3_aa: CASSTALGGNSPLHF
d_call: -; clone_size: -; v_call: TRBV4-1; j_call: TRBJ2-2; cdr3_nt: TGCGCCAGCACCCCCAGTGTCGTAATGATCACCGGGGAGCTGTTTTTT; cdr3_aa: CASTPSVVMITGELFF
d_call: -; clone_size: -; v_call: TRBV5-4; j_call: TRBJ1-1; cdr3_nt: TGTGCCAGCAGCCTCCGGGGCAACCAAAATGCTTTCTTT; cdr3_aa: CASSLRGNQNAFF
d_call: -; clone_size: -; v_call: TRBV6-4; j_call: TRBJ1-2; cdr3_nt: TGTGCCAGCAGTGACAAGGTGGCGGACTATGGCTACACCTTC; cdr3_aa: CASSDKVADYGYTF
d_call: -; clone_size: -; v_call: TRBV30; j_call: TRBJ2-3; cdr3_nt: TGTGCCTGGAGTGTCGGGGAGACAGATACGCAGTATTTT; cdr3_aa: CAWSVGETDTQYF
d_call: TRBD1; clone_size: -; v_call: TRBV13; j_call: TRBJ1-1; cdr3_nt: TGTGCCAGCAGCTTAGTCGTCCCAGGGGGGAAAGGCACTGAAGCTTTCTTT; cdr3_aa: CASSLVVPGGKGTEAFF
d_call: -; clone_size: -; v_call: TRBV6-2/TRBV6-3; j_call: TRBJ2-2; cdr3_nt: TGTGCCAGCAGCACCTCCCGGGACGCCGGGGAGCTGTTTTTT; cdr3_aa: CASSTSRDAGELFF
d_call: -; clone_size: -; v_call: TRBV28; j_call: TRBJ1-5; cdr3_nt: TGTGCCAGCAGTTCCCCGGCCGTGGGTAATAGCAATCAGCCCCAGCATTTT; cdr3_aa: CASSSPAVGNSNQPQHF
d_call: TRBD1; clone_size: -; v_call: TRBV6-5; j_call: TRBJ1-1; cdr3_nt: TGTGCCAGCAGGACGACAGGGGTGACTGAAGCTTTCTTT; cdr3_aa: CASRTTGVTEAFF
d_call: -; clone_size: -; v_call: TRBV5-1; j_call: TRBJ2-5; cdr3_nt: TGCGCCAGCAGCTTTTACCAAGAGACCCAGTACTTC; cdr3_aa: CASSFYQETQYF
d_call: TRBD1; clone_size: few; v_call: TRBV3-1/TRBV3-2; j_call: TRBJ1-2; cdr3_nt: TGTGCCAGCAGCCAAGCCAAAGGCCAGGGGGATGGCTACACCTTC; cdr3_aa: CASSQAKGQGDGYTF
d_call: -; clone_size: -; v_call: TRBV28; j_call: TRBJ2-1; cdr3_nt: TGTGCCAGCAGTTTATCGGGCAGGGGAGCCAATGAGCAGTTCTTC; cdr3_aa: CASSLSGRGANEQFF
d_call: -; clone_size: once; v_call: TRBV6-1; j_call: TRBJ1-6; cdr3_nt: TGTGCCAGCAGTGAAGGGCAGGGATATTCACCCCTCCACTTT; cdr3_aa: CASSEGQGYSPLHF
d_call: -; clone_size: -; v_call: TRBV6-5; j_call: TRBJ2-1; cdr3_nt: TGTGCCAGCAGTTCCCTTAGCGGAGCCTACAATGAGCAGTTCTTC; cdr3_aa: CASSSLSGAYNEQFF
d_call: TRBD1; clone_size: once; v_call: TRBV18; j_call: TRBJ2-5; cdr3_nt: TGTGCCAGCTCATTGGGACAGGGTTTACCTTTGGCGACCCAGTACTTC; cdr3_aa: CASSLGQGLPLATQYF
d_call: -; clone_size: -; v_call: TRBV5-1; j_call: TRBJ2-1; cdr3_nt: TGCGCCAGCAGCTTGGGGCAGGGTAATGAGCAGTTCTTC; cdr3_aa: CASSLGQGNEQFF
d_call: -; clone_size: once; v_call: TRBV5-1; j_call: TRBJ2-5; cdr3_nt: TGCGCCAGCAGCTTGGCTCCGACGGCGGTAGCCCAAGAGACCCAGTACTTC; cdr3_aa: CASSLAPTAVAQETQYF
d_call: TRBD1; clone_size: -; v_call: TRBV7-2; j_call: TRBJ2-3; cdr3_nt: TGTGCCAGCAGCCTAGAGGGGGCTAGCACAGATACGCAGTATTTT; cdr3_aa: CASSLEGASTDTQYF
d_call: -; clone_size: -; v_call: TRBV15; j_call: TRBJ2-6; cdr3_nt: TGTGCCACCTCCAGGCCTGACTCTGGGGCCAACGTCCTGACTTTC; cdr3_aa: CATSRPDSGANVLTF
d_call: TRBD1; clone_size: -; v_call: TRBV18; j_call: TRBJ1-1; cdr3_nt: TGTGCCAGCTCACGGGAGGGACAGGGGGGCACTGAAGCTTTCTTT; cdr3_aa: CASSREGQGGTEAFF
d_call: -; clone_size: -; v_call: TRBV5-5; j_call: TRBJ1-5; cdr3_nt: TGTGCCAGCAGCTCGGGACGGACGACCCAGCCCCAGCATTTT; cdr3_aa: CASSSGRTTQPQHF
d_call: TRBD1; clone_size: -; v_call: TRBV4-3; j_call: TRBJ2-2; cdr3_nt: TGCGCCAGCAGCCAAGCAGGGGGCCACACCGGGGAGCTGTTTTTT; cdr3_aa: CASSQAGGHTGELFF
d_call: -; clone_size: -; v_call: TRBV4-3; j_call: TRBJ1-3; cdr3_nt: TGCGCCAGCAGCCAGTCCAGGAGCTCTGGAAACACCATATATTTT; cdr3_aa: CASSQSRSSGNTIYF
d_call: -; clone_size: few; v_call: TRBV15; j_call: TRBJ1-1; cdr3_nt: TGTGCCACCAGCAGAGGACAGTCGAACACTGAAGCTTTCTTT; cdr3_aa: CATSRGQSNTEAFF
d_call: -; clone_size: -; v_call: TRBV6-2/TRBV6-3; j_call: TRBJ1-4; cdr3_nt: TGTGCCAGCAGTTACTCGAAATACGGAAATAATGAAAAACTGTTTTTT; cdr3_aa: CASSYSKYGNNEKLFF
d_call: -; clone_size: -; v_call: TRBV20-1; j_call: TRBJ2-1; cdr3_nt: TGCAGTGCGGCTAACAGCAATGAGCAGTTCTTC; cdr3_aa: CSAANSNEQFF
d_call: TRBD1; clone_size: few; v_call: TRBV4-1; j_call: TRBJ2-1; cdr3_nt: TGCGCCAGCAGCCAAGAAGGGGACAGCAGCTCCTACAATGAGCAGTTCTTC; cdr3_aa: CASSQEGDSSSYNEQFF